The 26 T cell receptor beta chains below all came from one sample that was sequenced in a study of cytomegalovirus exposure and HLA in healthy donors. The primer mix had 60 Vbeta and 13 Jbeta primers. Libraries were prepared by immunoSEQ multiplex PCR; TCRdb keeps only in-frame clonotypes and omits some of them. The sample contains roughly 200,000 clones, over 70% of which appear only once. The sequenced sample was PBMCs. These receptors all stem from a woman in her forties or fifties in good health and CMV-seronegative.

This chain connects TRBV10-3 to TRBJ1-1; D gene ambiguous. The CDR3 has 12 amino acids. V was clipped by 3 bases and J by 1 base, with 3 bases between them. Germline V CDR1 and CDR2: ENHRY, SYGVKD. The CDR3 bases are TGTGCCATCAGTGACGGGAACACTGAAGCTTTCTTT. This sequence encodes CAISDGNTEAFF.

The CDR3 loop is CASSFAGTREAFF. CDR3 sequence (DNA): TGTGCCAGCAGCTTCGCCGGGACACGTGAAGCTTTCTTT. The V call is TRBV11-2, the J call TRBJ1-1, with D possibly being TRBD1 (6 bases). CDR3 length equals 13 residues. Germline V gene data show CDR1 as SGHAT and CDR2 as FQNNGV. Trimming stripped 3 bases from V and 7 bases from J, with 12 bases between.

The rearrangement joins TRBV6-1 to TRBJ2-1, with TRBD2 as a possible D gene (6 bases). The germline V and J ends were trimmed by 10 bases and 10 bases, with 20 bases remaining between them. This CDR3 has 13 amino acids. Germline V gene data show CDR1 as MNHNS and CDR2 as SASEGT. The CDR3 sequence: CATQRDLGGEQFF. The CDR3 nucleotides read TGTGCCACCCAACGGGACTTAGGAGGCGAGCAGTTCTTC.

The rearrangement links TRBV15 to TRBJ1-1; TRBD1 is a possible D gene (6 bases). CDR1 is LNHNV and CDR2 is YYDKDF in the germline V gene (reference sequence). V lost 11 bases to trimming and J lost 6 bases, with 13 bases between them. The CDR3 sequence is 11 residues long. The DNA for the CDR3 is TGTGCCGGGGGGGGCTCCGCTGAAGCTTTCTTT. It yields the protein CAGGGSAEAFF.

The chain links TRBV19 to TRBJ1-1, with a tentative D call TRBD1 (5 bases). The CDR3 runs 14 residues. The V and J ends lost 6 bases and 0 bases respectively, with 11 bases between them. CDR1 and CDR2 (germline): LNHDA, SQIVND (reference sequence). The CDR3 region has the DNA TGTGCCAGTAGCCCAGGGCTTTTGAACACTGAAGCTTTCTTT. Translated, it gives CASSPGLLNTEAFF.

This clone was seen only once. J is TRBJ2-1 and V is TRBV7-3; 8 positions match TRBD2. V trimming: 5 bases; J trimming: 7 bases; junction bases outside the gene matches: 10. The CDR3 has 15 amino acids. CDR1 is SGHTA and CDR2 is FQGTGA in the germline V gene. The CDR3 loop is CASSETGTSPNEQFF. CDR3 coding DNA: TGTGCCAGCAGCGAAACCGGGACTAGTCCTAATGAGCAGTTCTTC.

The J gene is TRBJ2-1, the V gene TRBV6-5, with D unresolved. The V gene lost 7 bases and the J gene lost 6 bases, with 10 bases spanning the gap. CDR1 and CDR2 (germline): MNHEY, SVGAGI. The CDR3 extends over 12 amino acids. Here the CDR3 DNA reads TGTGCCAGCAAGAACGGTCGCAATGAGCAGTTCTTC. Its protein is CASKNGRNEQFF.

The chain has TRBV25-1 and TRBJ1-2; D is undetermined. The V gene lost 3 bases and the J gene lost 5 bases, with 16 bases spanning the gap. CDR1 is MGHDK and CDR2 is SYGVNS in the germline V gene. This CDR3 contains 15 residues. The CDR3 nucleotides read TGTGCCAGCAGTGACCCGGCAGGACTGGGGTATGGCTACACCTTC. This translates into CASSDPAGLGYGYTF.

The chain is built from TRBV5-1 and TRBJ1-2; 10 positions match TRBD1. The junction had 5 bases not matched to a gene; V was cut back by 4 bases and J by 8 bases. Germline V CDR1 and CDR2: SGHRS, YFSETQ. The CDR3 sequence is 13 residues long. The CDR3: CASSLTGGRGYTF. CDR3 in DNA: TGCGCCAGCAGCCTGACAGGGGGCCGGGGCTACACCTTC.

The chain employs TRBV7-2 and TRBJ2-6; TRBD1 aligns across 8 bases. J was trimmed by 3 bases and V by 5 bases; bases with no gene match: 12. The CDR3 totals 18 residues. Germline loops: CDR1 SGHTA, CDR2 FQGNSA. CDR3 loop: CASSTWAQGAHGANVLTF. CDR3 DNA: TGTGCCAGCAGCACCTGGGCGCAGGGGGCGCATGGGGCCAACGTCCTGACTTTC. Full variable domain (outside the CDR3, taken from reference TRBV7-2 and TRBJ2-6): GAGVSQSPSNKVTEKGKDVELRCDPISGHTALYWYRQSLGQGLEFLIYFQGNSAPDKSGLPSDRFSAERTGGSVSTLTIQRTQQEDSAVYLCASSTWAQGAHGANVLTFGAGSRLTVL.

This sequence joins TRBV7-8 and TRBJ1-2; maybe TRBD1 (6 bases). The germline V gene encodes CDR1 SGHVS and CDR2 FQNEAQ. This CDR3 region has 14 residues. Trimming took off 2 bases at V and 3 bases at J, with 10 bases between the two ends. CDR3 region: CASSLTGGYYGYTF. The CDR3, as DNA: TGTGCCAGCAGCTTAACGGGGGGCTACTATGGCTACACCTTC.

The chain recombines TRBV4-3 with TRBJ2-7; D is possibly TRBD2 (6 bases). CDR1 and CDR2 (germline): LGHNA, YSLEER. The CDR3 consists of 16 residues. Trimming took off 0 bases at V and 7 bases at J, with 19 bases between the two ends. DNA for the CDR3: TGCGCCAGCAGCCAAGACCCCACGACCGGGGGTTTAGAGCAGTACTTC. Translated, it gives CASSQDPTTGGLEQYF.

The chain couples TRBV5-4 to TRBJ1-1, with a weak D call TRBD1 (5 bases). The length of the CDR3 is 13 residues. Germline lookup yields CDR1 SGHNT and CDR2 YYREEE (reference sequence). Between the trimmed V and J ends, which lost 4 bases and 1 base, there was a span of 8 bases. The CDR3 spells CASSHDRNTEAFF. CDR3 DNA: TGTGCCAGCAGCCACGACAGGAACACTGAAGCTTTCTTT. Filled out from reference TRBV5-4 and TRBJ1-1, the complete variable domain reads ETGVTQSPTHLIKTRGQQVTLRCSSQSGHNTVSWYQQALGQGPQFIFQYYREEENGRGNFPPRFSGLQFPNYSSELNVNALELDDSALYLCASSHDRNTEAFFGQGTRLTVV.

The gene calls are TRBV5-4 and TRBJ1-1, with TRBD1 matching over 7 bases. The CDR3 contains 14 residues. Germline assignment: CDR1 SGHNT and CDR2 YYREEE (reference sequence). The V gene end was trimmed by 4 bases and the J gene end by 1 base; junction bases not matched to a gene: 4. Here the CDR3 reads CASSHRDRNTEAFF. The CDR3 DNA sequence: TGTGCCAGCAGCCACCGGGACAGGAACACTGAAGCTTTCTTT.

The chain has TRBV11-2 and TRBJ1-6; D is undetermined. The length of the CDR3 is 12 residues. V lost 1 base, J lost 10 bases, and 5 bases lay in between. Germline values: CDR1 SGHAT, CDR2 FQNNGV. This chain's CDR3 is CASSLVQSPLHF. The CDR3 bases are TGTGCCAGCAGCTTAGTCCAATCACCCCTCCACTTT.

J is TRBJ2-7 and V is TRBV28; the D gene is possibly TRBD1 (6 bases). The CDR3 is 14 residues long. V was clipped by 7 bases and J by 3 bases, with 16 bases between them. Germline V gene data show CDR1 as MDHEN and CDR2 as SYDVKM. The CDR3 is CASNMGGTNYEQYF. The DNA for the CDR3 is TGTGCCAGCAACATGGGTGGGACAAACTACGAGCAGTACTTC.

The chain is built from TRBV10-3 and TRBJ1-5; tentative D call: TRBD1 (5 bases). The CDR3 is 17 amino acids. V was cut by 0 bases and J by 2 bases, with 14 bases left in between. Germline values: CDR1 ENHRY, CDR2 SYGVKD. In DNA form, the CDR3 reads TGTGCCATCAGTGAGTCGCCACACCGGGGGGGCAATCAGCCCCAGCATTTT. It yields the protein CAISESPHRGGNQPQHF.

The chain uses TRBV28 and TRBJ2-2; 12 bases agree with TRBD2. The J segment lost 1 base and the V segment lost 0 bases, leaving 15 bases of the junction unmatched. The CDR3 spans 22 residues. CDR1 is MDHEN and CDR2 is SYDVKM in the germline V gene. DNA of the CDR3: TGTGCCAGCAGTTTATGGGGGGAAACCGGGACTAGCGGGCCTTGGAACACCGGGGAGCTGTTTTTT. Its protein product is CASSLWGETGTSGPWNTGELFF.

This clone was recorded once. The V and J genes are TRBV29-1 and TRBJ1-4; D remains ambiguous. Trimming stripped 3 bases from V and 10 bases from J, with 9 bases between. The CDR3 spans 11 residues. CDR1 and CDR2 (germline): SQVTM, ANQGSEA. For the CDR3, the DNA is TGCAGCGTTGACCGGGATGGAAAACTGTTTTTT. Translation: CSVDRDGKLFF.

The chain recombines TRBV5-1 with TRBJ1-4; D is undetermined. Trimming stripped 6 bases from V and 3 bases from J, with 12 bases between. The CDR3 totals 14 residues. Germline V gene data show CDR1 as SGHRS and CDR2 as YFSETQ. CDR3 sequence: CASKRIEANEKLFF. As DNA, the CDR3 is TGCGCCAGCAAGAGGATTGAGGCTAATGAAAAACTGTTTTTT.

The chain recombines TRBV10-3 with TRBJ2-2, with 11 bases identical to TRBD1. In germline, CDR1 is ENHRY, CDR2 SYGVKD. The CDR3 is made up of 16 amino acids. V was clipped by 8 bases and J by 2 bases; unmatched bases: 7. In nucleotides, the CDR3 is TGTGCCATCTCCGGGACAGGGGGTTTAAACACCGGGGAGCTGTTTTTT. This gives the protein CAISGTGGLNTGELFF.

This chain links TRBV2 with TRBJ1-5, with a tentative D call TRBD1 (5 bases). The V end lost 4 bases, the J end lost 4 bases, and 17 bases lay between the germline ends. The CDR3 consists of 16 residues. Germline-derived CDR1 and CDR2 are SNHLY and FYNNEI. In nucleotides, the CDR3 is TGTGCCAGCAGTGTTAACCGACAGAACCTTAATCAGCCCCAGCATTTT. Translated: CASSVNRQNLNQPQHF. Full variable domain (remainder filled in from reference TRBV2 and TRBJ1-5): EPEVTQTPSHQVTQMGQEVILRCVPISNHLYFYWYRQILGQKVEFLVSFYNNEISEKSEIFDDQFSVERPDGSNFTLKIRSTKLEDSAMYFCASSVNRQNLNQPQHFGDGTRLSIL.

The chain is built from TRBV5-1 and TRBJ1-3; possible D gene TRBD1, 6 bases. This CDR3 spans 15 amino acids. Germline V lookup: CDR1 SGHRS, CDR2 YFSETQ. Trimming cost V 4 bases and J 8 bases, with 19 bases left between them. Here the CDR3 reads CASSPGQYEADTIYF. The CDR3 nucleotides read TGCGCCAGCAGCCCAGGACAGTATGAGGCGGACACCATATATTTT.

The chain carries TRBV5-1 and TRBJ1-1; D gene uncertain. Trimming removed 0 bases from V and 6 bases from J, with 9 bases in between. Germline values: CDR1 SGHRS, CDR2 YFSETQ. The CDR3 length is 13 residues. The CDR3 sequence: CASSLAGLSEAFF. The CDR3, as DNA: TGCGCCAGCAGCTTGGCGGGGTTATCTGAAGCTTTCTTT. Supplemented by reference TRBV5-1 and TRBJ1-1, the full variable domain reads KAGVTQTPRYLIKTRGQQVTLSCSPISGHRSVSWYQQTPGQGLQFLFEYFSETQRNKGNFPGRFSGRQFSNSRSEMNVSTLELGDSALYLCASSLAGLSEAFFGQGTRLTVV.

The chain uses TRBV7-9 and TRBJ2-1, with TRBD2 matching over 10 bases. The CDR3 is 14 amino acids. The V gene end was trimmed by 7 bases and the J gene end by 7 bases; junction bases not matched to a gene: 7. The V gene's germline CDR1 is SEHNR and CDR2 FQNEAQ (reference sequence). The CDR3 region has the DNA TGTGCCAGCAACTTGGCAGCGGGAGGGAATGAGCAGTTCTTC. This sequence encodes CASNLAAGGNEQFF.

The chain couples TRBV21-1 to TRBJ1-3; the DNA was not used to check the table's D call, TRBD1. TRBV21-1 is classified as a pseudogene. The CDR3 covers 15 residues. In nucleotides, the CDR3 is TGTGCCAGCCGCCTTACGCACATCTCTGGAAACACCATATATTTT. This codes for CASRLTHISGNTIYF.